This record looks at one T cell receptor beta chain sequence and its context. The data were taken from a study of cytomegalovirus exposure and HLA in healthy donors. The germline V gene has CDR1 MNHEY and CDR2 SMNVEV (reference sequence). With 4 bases clipped from V and 7 bases from J, the junction kept 3 bases outside the gene matches. The CDR3 runs 15 residues. The data were produced by immunoSEQ multiplex PCR, yet TCRdb's version contains in-frame clones alone and is incomplete. The table has fewer than 400,000 clones, nearly 90% seen once. Sequencing was done on a sample of PBMCs. The clonotype originates from a man aged 30 to 39 in good health and CMV-seronegative. The chain joins TRBV27 to TRBJ1-6; 11 bases match TRBD1. The CDR3 loop is CASSSGTGGNSPLHF. As DNA, the CDR3 is TGTGCCAGCAGTTCCGGGACAGGGGGGAATTCACCCCTCCACTTT.